This T cell receptor beta chain was obtained from a study of T cells in Graves' hyperthyroidism and ophthalmopathy. From RNA transcripts, TCR beta CDR3 regions were amplified. First-round RT-PCR with HTBI primers amplified the TCR CDR3 region. TCRdb re-analysed the multiplex PCR reads in MiXCR, keeping a single row per CDR3 protein. The data hold 300,000 to 350,000 distinct CDR3 sequences, with approximately 18% observed a single time. An approximately 10 ml volume of fresh peripheral blood provided the PBMCs. Germline CDR1 KGHSH, CDR2 LQKENI. Trimming at V came to 2 bases and at J to 6 bases, leaving 4 bases not matched to a gene. The CDR3 consists of 14 residues. This clonotype was observed at least ten times. The antigen remains undetermined. Study observations and caveats: Onset of ophthalmopathy came a median roughly 6.4 months after the model predicted it. Researchers found most expanded thyroid clonotypes above 0.001 in blood as well. Ophthalmopathy could be told apart from stable hyperthyroidism with a 13 V-J model.

The chain carries TRBV18 and TRBJ1-2, with 9 bases matching TRBD1. The source of this sequence is a middle-aged woman with Graves' ophthalmopathy. Sequencing was performed on blood. The CDR3 reads CASSPMGTGNGYTF. In nucleotides, the CDR3 is TGTGCCAGCTCACCAATGGGGACAGGGAATGGCTACACCTTC.